The rows below give T cell receptor beta chains drawn from one sample of a study of T cell changes during pregnancy in multiple sclerosis. Clones were read by immunoSEQ multiplex PCR, and TCRdb kept only the in-frame ones, dropping some. The profile shows more than 95,000 clones, 92% of them singletons. This sample comprised peripheral blood, obtained after pregnancy. The origin of the receptors is a female donor with multiple sclerosis, enrolled in a pregnancy study. Each CDR3 is given with its conserved first and last residue. D genes are given only for firm matches. Not every row has a clone size; where given, it reads once, few, many or a size class.

v_gene: TRBV6-6; d_gene: TRBD2; j_gene: TRBJ2-7; abundance: -; CDR3aa: CASSTGTRQDEQYF; CDR3nt: TGTGCCAGCAGTACCGGGACTAGACAGGACGAGCAGTACTTC
v_gene: TRBV5-1; d_gene: TRBD1; j_gene: TRBJ1-2; abundance: -; CDR3aa: CASSFYRDRDGYTF; CDR3nt: TGCGCCAGCAGCTTTTACCGGGACAGGGATGGCTACACCTTC
v_gene: TRBV14; d_gene: -; j_gene: TRBJ2-1; abundance: -; CDR3aa: CASSSSGLANNEQFF; CDR3nt: TGTGCCAGCAGCTCGTCCGGCCTAGCAAACAATGAGCAGTTCTTC
v_gene: TRBV28; d_gene: -; j_gene: TRBJ1-3; abundance: -; CDR3aa: CASSLIGRKSSGNTIYF; CDR3nt: TGTGCCAGCAGTTTGATAGGCAGGAAGAGCTCTGGAAACACCATATATTTT
v_gene: TRBV28; d_gene: TRBD1; j_gene: TRBJ2-7; abundance: -; CDR3aa: CASSMTGSYEQYF; CDR3nt: TGTGCCAGCAGTATGACAGGGTCCTACGAGCAGTACTTC
v_gene: TRBV6-5; d_gene: -; j_gene: TRBJ1-6; abundance: -; CDR3aa: CASSPGQLYNSPLHF; CDR3nt: TGTGCCAGCAGCCCCGGACAGCTTTATAATTCACCCCTCCACTTT
v_gene: TRBV5-1; d_gene: -; j_gene: TRBJ1-5; abundance: -; CDR3aa: CASSFGVDSNQPQHF; CDR3nt: TGCGCCAGCAGCTTTGGTGTAGATAGCAATCAGCCCCAGCATTTT
v_gene: TRBV11-3; d_gene: TRBD2; j_gene: TRBJ2-1; abundance: -; CDR3aa: CASSRAVPSGGASDEQFF; CDR3nt: TGTGCCAGCAGCCGCGCCGTCCCCAGCGGGGGGGCCTCTGATGAGCAGTTCTTC
v_gene: TRBV7-3; d_gene: -; j_gene: TRBJ2-2; abundance: -; CDR3aa: CASSSSGFGGELFF; CDR3nt: TGTGCCAGCAGTTCCTCGGGGTTCGGCGGGGAGCTGTTTTTT
v_gene: TRBV7-3; d_gene: -; j_gene: TRBJ1-1; abundance: -; CDR3aa: CASSLTAGSTEAFF; CDR3nt: TGTGCCAGCAGCTTAACCGCGGGCTCGACTGAAGCTTTCTTT
v_gene: TRBV2; d_gene: TRBD1; j_gene: TRBJ1-5; abundance: once; CDR3aa: CASSATGQGNQPQHF; CDR3nt: TGTGCCAGCAGCGCTACAGGACAGGGCAATCAGCCCCAGCATTTT
v_gene: TRBV5-1; d_gene: TRBD2; j_gene: TRBJ2-5; abundance: -; CDR3aa: CASSLEGLAGETQYF; CDR3nt: TGCGCCAGCAGCTTGGAGGGACTAGCGGGGGAGACCCAGTACTTC
v_gene: TRBV28; d_gene: -; j_gene: TRBJ1-4; abundance: -; CDR3aa: CASTSGGRTVEKLFF; CDR3nt: TGTGCCAGCACCTCAGGCGGCCGGACAGTCGAAAAACTGTTTTTT
v_gene: TRBV25-1; d_gene: -; j_gene: TRBJ2-3; abundance: -; CDR3aa: CASRRTGSTDTQYF; CDR3nt: TGTGCCAGCAGAAGAACGGGTAGCACAGATACGCAGTATTTT
v_gene: TRBV19; d_gene: -; j_gene: TRBJ1-5; abundance: -; CDR3aa: CASSQPQGLNQPQHF; CDR3nt: TGTGCCAGTAGTCAGCCCCAGGGCTTAAATCAGCCCCAGCATTTT
v_gene: TRBV11-2; d_gene: -; j_gene: TRBJ2-1; abundance: -; CDR3aa: CASSQHGYNEQFF; CDR3nt: TGTGCCAGCAGCCAACATGGCTACAATGAGCAGTTCTTC
v_gene: TRBV7-9; d_gene: -; j_gene: TRBJ1-1; abundance: -; CDR3aa: CASSLGRNTEAFF; CDR3nt: TGTGCCAGCAGCTTAGGCAGGAACACTGAAGCTTTCTTT
v_gene: TRBV9; d_gene: TRBD1; j_gene: TRBJ1-1; abundance: -; CDR3aa: CASSVQGDTEAFF; CDR3nt: TGTGCCAGCAGCGTACAGGGGGACACTGAAGCTTTCTTT
v_gene: TRBV5-4; d_gene: TRBD1; j_gene: TRBJ2-7; abundance: -; CDR3aa: CASSFPSGTGKIEQYF; CDR3nt: TGTGCCAGCAGCTTTCCATCCGGGACAGGGAAGATCGAGCAGTACTTC
v_gene: TRBV2; d_gene: -; j_gene: TRBJ1-1; abundance: -; CDR3aa: CASSERREKAFF; CDR3nt: TGTGCCAGCAGTGAAAGGAGGGAGAAAGCTTTCTTT
v_gene: TRBV28; d_gene: -; j_gene: TRBJ1-5; abundance: once; CDR3aa: CASSRGGSNQPQHF; CDR3nt: TGTGCCAGCAGCCGGGGGGGTAGCAATCAGCCCCAGCATTTT
v_gene: TRBV5-1; d_gene: -; j_gene: TRBJ2-2; abundance: -; CDR3aa: CASSLRQNTGELFF; CDR3nt: TGCGCCAGCAGCCTAAGACAGAACACCGGGGAGCTGTTTTTT
v_gene: TRBV19; d_gene: TRBD2; j_gene: TRBJ2-5; abundance: -; CDR3aa: CASSFRGEQETQYF; CDR3nt: TGTGCCAGCTCCTTCCGGGGGGAACAAGAGACCCAGTACTTC
v_gene: TRBV28; d_gene: -; j_gene: TRBJ2-7; abundance: -; CDR3aa: CASSLAGRHSYEQYF; CDR3nt: TGTGCCAGCAGTTTAGCGGGCAGACACTCCTACGAGCAGTACTTC
v_gene: TRBV28; d_gene: TRBD2; j_gene: TRBJ2-1; abundance: -; CDR3aa: CASSERSGLAGVNYNEQFF; CDR3nt: TGTGCCAGCAGTGAGAGGTCCGGACTAGCGGGAGTTAATTACAATGAGCAGTTCTTC
v_gene: TRBV4-2; d_gene: TRBD1; j_gene: TRBJ1-2; abundance: -; CDR3aa: CASSQEPGQSYGYTF; CDR3nt: TGTGCCAGCAGCCAGGAACCGGGACAGTCCTATGGCTACACCTTC
v_gene: TRBV10-2; d_gene: -; j_gene: TRBJ2-1; abundance: -; CDR3aa: CASSAALRRNEQFF; CDR3nt: TGCGCCAGCAGTGCCGCACTCCGGAGGAATGAGCAGTTCTTC
v_gene: TRBV5-1; d_gene: -; j_gene: TRBJ1-1; abundance: -; CDR3aa: CASSSGHLNTEAFF; CDR3nt: TGCGCCAGCAGCTCTGGACACTTGAACACTGAAGCTTTCTTT
v_gene: TRBV2; d_gene: TRBD1; j_gene: TRBJ1-1; abundance: once; CDR3aa: CASSEATGDRGYTEAFF; CDR3nt: TGTGCCAGCAGTGAAGCTACGGGCGACAGGGGATACACTGAAGCTTTCTTT
v_gene: TRBV11-2; d_gene: TRBD1; j_gene: TRBJ2-1; abundance: -; CDR3aa: CASSFTGTGLNNEQFF; CDR3nt: TGTGCCAGCAGCTTCACCGGGACAGGCCTCAACAATGAGCAGTTCTTC
v_gene: TRBV6-1; d_gene: TRBD2; j_gene: TRBJ2-1; abundance: -; CDR3aa: CASSASSGGANEQFF; CDR3nt: TGTGCCAGCAGTGCATCTAGCGGGGGGGCTAATGAGCAGTTCTTC
v_gene: TRBV19; d_gene: -; j_gene: TRBJ2-2; abundance: -; CDR3aa: CASSPPEASVWGTGELFF; CDR3nt: TGTGCCAGTAGTCCTCCGGAAGCTAGCGTTTGGGGTACCGGGGAGCTGTTTTTT
v_gene: TRBV15; d_gene: -; j_gene: TRBJ2-5; abundance: -; CDR3aa: CATSRGETGQETQYF; CDR3nt: TGTGCCACCAGCAGAGGGGAGACCGGCCAAGAGACCCAGTACTTC
v_gene: TRBV18; d_gene: TRBD1; j_gene: TRBJ1-5; abundance: -; CDR3aa: CASSITGGKDQPQHF; CDR3nt: TGTGCCAGCTCAATCACAGGGGGCAAAGATCAGCCCCAGCATTTT
v_gene: TRBV30; d_gene: TRBD2; j_gene: TRBJ2-2; abundance: -; CDR3aa: CACGTSGNTGELFF; CDR3nt: TGTGCCTGTGGGACTAGCGGGAACACCGGGGAGCTGTTTTTT
v_gene: TRBV27; d_gene: -; j_gene: TRBJ2-3; abundance: once; CDR3aa: CASSLRLIWVPGVGTDTQYF; CDR3nt: TGTGCCAGCAGTTTACGTCTTATATGGGTTCCAGGGGTGGGTACAGATACGCAGTATTTT
v_gene: TRBV2; d_gene: -; j_gene: TRBJ1-3; abundance: -; CDR3aa: CASSERHPGGNTIYF; CDR3nt: TGTGCCAGCAGTGAAAGACACCCTGGTGGAAACACCATATATTTT
v_gene: TRBV14; d_gene: -; j_gene: TRBJ2-2; abundance: -; CDR3aa: CASSQASTSLNTGELFF; CDR3nt: TGTGCCAGCAGCCAAGCATCTACTTCTCTGAACACCGGGGAGCTGTTTTTT
v_gene: TRBV7-9; d_gene: -; j_gene: TRBJ1-1; abundance: -; CDR3aa: CASTLKGGANTEAFF; CDR3nt: TGTGCCAGCACCCTTAAGGGCGGGGCGAACACTGAAGCTTTCTTT
v_gene: TRBV7-3; d_gene: TRBD2; j_gene: TRBJ2-1; abundance: -; CDR3aa: CASSLGSGGFDEQFF; CDR3nt: TGTGCCAGCAGCTTAGGTAGCGGGGGGTTCGATGAGCAGTTCTTC
v_gene: TRBV2; d_gene: TRBD1; j_gene: TRBJ1-1; abundance: -; CDR3aa: CASSGSDRLKAFF; CDR3nt: TGTGCCAGCAGTGGGTCGGACAGGCTAAAAGCTTTCTTT
v_gene: TRBV9; d_gene: -; j_gene: TRBJ1-2; abundance: -; CDR3aa: CASSAGGGAQGYTF; CDR3nt: TGTGCCAGCAGCGCCGGTGGGGGGGCTCAGGGCTACACCTTC
v_gene: TRBV5-1; d_gene: -; j_gene: TRBJ1-1; abundance: -; CDR3aa: CASSVDRNTEAFF; CDR3nt: TGCGCCAGCAGCGTGGACAGGAACACTGAAGCTTTCTTT
v_gene: TRBV7-3; d_gene: -; j_gene: TRBJ2-1; abundance: -; CDR3aa: CASSLQVSINNEQFF; CDR3nt: TGTGCCAGCAGTTTACAGGTATCCATAAACAATGAGCAGTTCTTC